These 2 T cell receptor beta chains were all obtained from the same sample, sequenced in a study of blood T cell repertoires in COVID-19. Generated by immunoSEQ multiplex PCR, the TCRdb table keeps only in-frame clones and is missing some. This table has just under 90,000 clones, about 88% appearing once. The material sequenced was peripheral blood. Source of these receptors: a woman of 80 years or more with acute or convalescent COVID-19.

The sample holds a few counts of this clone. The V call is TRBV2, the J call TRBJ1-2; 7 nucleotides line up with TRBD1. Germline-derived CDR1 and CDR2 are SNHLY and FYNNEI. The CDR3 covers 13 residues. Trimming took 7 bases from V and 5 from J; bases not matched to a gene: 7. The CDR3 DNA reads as TGTGCCAGCATGCGAACAGGGGCTTATGGCTACACCTTC. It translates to CASMRTGAYGYTF. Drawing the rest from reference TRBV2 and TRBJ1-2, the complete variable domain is EPEVTQTPSHQVTQMGQEVILRCVPISNHLYFYWYRQILGQKVEFLVSFYNNEISEKSEIFDDQFSVERPDGSNFTLKIRSTKLEDSAMYFCASMRTGAYGYTFGSGTRLTVV.

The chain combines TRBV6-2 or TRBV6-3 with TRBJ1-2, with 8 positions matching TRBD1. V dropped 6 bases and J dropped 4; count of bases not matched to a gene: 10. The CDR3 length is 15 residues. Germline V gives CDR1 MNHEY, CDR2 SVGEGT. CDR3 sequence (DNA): TGTGCCAGCAGCTCGGACAGGGCGCGATCCTATGGCTACACCTTC. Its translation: CASSSDRARSYGYTF.